Shown below are 15 T cell receptor beta chains from a single sample sequenced in a study of early T cells in non-severe SARS-CoV-2 infection. TCRdb reprocessed the 5' RACE reads via MiXCR and lists one record per CDR3 protein. The sample contains 30,000 to 45,000 distinct CDR3 sequences, less than 6% of which appear only once. The sequenced sample was whole blood, obtained at baseline. These receptors all come from an adult who was a healthcare worker with PCR-confirmed SARS-CoV-2 infection or an uninfected control (not recorded which).

The table lists this clonotype with many counts. The V call is TRBV3-1, the J call TRBJ2-7; TRBD1 agrees at 7 bases. CDR3 length equals 12 residues. The germline V gene encodes CDR1 LGHDT and CDR2 YNNKEL (reference sequence). With 2 bases clipped from V and 11 bases from J, the junction kept 6 bases outside the gene matches. The CDR3 spells CASSQMTGFKYF. In DNA form, the CDR3 reads TGTGCCAGCAGCCAAATGACAGGGTTCAAGTACTTC.

This clonotype has at least ten counts. This chain connects TRBV11-2 to TRBJ2-3; D is possibly TRBD2 (6 bases). CDR3 size: 13 residues. Germline CDR1 and CDR2: SGHAT and FQNNGV. Trimming removed 6 bases at V and 7 bases at J, with 14 bases between. CDR3 nucleotides: TGTGCCAGCAGGGCCGGCGGGAAGAATACGCAGTATTTT. This codes for CASRAGGKNTQYF.

This clonotype was counted between two and nine times. V gene TRBV7-8 combines with J gene TRBJ2-1, with D unclear. The CDR3 covers 14 residues. Germline V CDR1 and CDR2: SGHVS, FQNEAQ. V was pared by 0 bases and J by 6 bases, with 9 bases between. The CDR3: CASSLAAAFNEQFF. The CDR3 bases are TGTGCCAGCAGCTTAGCTGCAGCTTTCAATGAGCAGTTCTTC.

The chain employs TRBV5-5 and TRBJ2-3, with D hard to call. The CDR3 extends over 15 amino acids. In germline, CDR1 is SGHKS, CDR2 YYEKEE (reference sequence). V dropped 0 bases and J dropped 3 bases, with 11 bases sitting between them. The CDR3 DNA follows: TGTGCCAGCAGCTTGGACCAGCGCGCGACAGATACGCAGTATTTT. It yields the protein CASSLDQRATDTQYF.

Ten or more counts support this clonotype. The chain links TRBV15 to TRBJ2-3; D gene ambiguous. The length of the CDR3 is 15 residues. CDR1 and CDR2 from the germline V gene are LNHNV and YYDKDF (reference sequence). V lost 0 bases, J lost 4 bases, and 11 bases lay in between. The CDR3 spells CATSREGKSADTQYF. The DNA of the CDR3 is TGTGCCACCAGCAGAGAGGGCAAATCGGCAGATACGCAGTATTTT.

This clonotype was counted ten times or more. The chain combines TRBV28 with TRBJ2-5; tentatively, D is TRBD2 (5 bases). The germline gives CDR1 MDHEN, CDR2 SYDVKM. V lost 9 bases to trimming and J lost 7 bases, with 9 bases between them. The CDR3 sequence is 10 residues long. CDR3 protein: CASEEVTQYF. CDR3 nucleotide sequence: TGTGCCAGTGAGGAGGTGACCCAGTACTTC. Looking up the rest from reference TRBV28 and TRBJ2-5 gives the full variable domain: DVKVTQSSRYLVKRTGEKVFLECVQDMDHENMFWYRQDPGLGLRLIYFSYDVKMKEKGDIPEGYSVSREKKERFSLILESASTNQTSMYLCASEEVTQYFGPGTRLLVL.

The sample holds many counts of this clonotype. The V gene is TRBV4-1, the J gene TRBJ2-7; D perhaps matches TRBD2 (6 bases). The CDR3 is made up of 15 amino acids. Germline V gene data show CDR1 as MGHRA and CDR2 as YSYEKL. V gave up 5 bases and J gave up 0 bases, with 14 bases separating them. The CDR3 spells CASSSRDGSSYEQYF. In DNA form, the CDR3 reads TGCGCCAGCAGCTCCCGGGACGGGAGCTCCTACGAGCAGTACTTC.

Worth noting for this clonotype: Being one base from a much bigger clone, this may be a read error. The gene calls are TRBV10-1 and TRBJ1-1; 8 nucleotides line up with TRBD1. The CDR3 sequence is 13 residues long. After removal of 5 bases from V and 4 bases from J, the junction contained 3 bases not matched to a gene. The germline gives CDR1 WNHNN, CDR2 SYGVQD (reference sequence). CDR3: CASSSTGATEAFF. The CDR3 DNA is TGCGCCAGCAGTTCGACAGGGGCCACTGAAGCTTTCTTT.

The chain employs TRBV6-5 and TRBJ2-3, with 7 positions matching TRBD2. The V and J ends lost 6 bases and 2 bases, in that order; junction bases with no gene match: 8. The CDR3 has 15 residues. Germline loops: CDR1 MNHEY, CDR2 SVGAGI. This chain's CDR3 is CASRFTGGPTDTQYF. The CDR3 DNA reads as TGTGCCAGCAGGTTCACGGGGGGACCCACAGATACGCAGTATTTT.

The chain couples TRBV12-3 or TRBV12-4 to TRBJ2-3; D uncertain. CDR3 length: 14 amino acids. V lost 5 bases to trimming and J lost 5 bases, with 14 bases between them. The DNA for the CDR3 is TGTGCCAGCAGTCCTCCAAGGGCCGGAGATACGCAGTATTTT. As protein: CASSPPRAGDTQYF.

This clonotype came up many times. V gene TRBV12-3 or TRBV12-4 combines with J gene TRBJ2-4; TRBD1 might be the D (6 bases). Trimming took 6 bases from V and 0 from J, leaving 18 bases between them. The CDR3 is made up of 17 amino acids. The CDR3 loop is CASSPIIGGLAKNIQYF. In DNA, the CDR3 is TGTGCCAGCAGCCCGATCATAGGGGGTCTAGCCAAAAACATTCAGTACTTC.

This clonotype was seen many times. V is TRBV5-1 and J is TRBJ1-1, with no clear D. Trimming removed 0 bases from V and 0 bases from J, with 6 bases in between. The CDR3 extends over 14 amino acids. Per the germline V gene, CDR1 is SGHRS and CDR2 is YFSETQ. This chain's CDR3 is CASSLAGMNTEAFF. The CDR3 DNA is TGCGCCAGCAGCTTGGCAGGTATGAACACTGAAGCTTTCTTT.

This clonotype appeared many times. The genes are TRBV7-8 and TRBJ2-2; D is uncertain. V was pared by 8 bases and J by 7 bases, with 14 bases between. Looked up from germline, CDR1 is SGHVS and CDR2 is FQNEAQ. CDR3 length: 13 residues. Here the CDR3 DNA reads TGTGCCAGCCTTGTGAGCCCGGGCGGGGAGCTGTTTTTT. Translating it yields CASLVSPGGELFF. Full variable domain (missing parts from reference TRBV7-8 and TRBJ2-2): GAGVSQSPRYKVAKRGQDVALRCDPISGHVSLFWYQQALGQGPEFLTYFQNEAQLDKSGLPSDRFFAERPEGSVSTLKIQRTQQEDSAVYLCASLVSPGGELFFGEGSRLTVL.

This chain links TRBV30 with TRBJ1-1; 7 positions agree with TRBD1. Trimming cost V 2 bases and J 0 bases; bases outside gene matches: 6. The CDR3 has 15 residues. Germline V gives CDR1 GTSNPN, CDR2 SVGIG (reference sequence). This CDR3 reads CAWSPGQYLNTEAFF. The DNA of the CDR3 is TGTGCCTGGAGTCCGGGACAGTACTTGAACACTGAAGCTTTCTTT.

J is TRBJ2-2 and V is TRBV20-1; D gene ambiguous. V was trimmed by 1 base and J by 2 bases, leaving 5 bases between them. The CDR3 sequence is 13 residues long. Germline V lookup: CDR1 DFQATT, CDR2 SNEGSKA (reference sequence). The CDR3 sequence: CSARGSNTGELFF. The CDR3 DNA is TGCAGTGCTAGAGGATCAAACACCGGGGAGCTGTTTTTT.